This T cell receptor beta chain was sequenced in a study of blood T cell repertoires in COVID-19. For the study at large: Specimens from acute and convalescent COVID-19 originated in the United States, Italy and Spain. Sources were T cells, B-cell-depleted T cells, or PBMCs; the material itself was cDNA or gDNA.

Assay: immunoSEQ multiplex PCR; the TCRdb copy retains only in-frame clones and omits some. The sample lists under 80,000 clones, just under 85% seen once, with roughly 5% in the top ten. The germline V gene encodes CDR1 MNHEY and CDR2 SVGAGI. The V end was cut by 2 bases, the J end by 4 bases, with 14 bases between. The CDR3 sequence is 15 residues long. This TCR came from a man aged 70 or older with acute or convalescent COVID-19. Source material: peripheral blood. The chain couples TRBV6-5 to TRBJ1-2, with TRBD1 as a possible D gene (5 bases). As DNA, the CDR3 is TGTGCCAGCAGTTACACCCTCCGGGGGACCTATGGCTACACCTTC. Protein: CASSYTLRGTYGYTF.